The present T cell receptor beta chain was sequenced within a study of blood T cell repertoires in COVID-19. The germline V gene has CDR1 SGHAT and CDR2 FQDESV (reference sequence). This CDR3 comprises 16 residues. Losses at the gene ends were 5 bases for V and 4 bases for J; bases not matched to a gene: 6. Method: immunoSEQ multiplex PCR; TCRdb's copy keeps in-frame clones and lacks some. The sample has more than 200,000 clones, roughly 90% seen once. Sample: peripheral blood. The chain combines TRBV11-1 with TRBJ1-4; TRBD1 matches at 11 bases. This TCR was recovered from a man between 65 and 80 years old with acute or convalescent COVID-19. The CDR3 spells CASSRGQGARNEKLFF. The CDR3 bases are TGTGCCAGCAGCCGTGGACAGGGGGCTCGTAATGAAAAACTGTTTTTT.